This T cell receptor beta chain was sequenced during a study of T cells in Graves' hyperthyroidism and ophthalmopathy. TCR beta CDR3 regions were amplified from RNA transcripts. HTBI primers were used for first-round RT-PCR of the TCR CDR3. Each CDR3 protein gets one entry after TCRdb re-called the multiplex PCR reads with MiXCR. The data contain about 300,000 distinct CDR3 sequences, roughly 18% of them seen just once; the ten biggest clones take up about two fifths. The CDR3 contains 14 residues. The V gene lost 3 bases and the J gene lost 2 bases, with 9 bases spanning the gap. The germline V gene encodes CDR1 SGHTA and CDR2 FQGTGA. This clonotype occurred many times. The antigen is not known. General study findings and limits: Ophthalmopathy was separated from stable hyperthyroidism by a 13 V-J model. Blood also held most thyroid clonotypes expanded beyond 0.001.

The receptor's source is a man between 45 and 60 years old with Graves' ophthalmopathy. The specimen was blood. V is TRBV7-3 and J is TRBJ2-3; D not resolved. The CDR3 loop is CASSLYPATDTQYF. The CDR3 DNA is TGTGCCAGCAGCTTGTACCCTGCCACAGATACGCAGTATTTT.